This T cell receptor (beta chain) was sequenced for a study of tissue T cells after allogeneic stem cell transplantation. Sequenced by immunoSEQ multiplex PCR; TCRdb stores in-frame clones only, minus some. Of fewer than 30,000 clones listed, roughly 87% were seen once; the top ten hold roughly 4%. Broader study findings: Some tissue clones might be persisting host cells; their alloreactivity or antigen specificity was not determined.

Notes on this clone: Its specificity is not known.

The V segment lost 2 bases and the J segment 4 bases; nucleotides outside the gene matches: 7. The V gene's germline CDR1 is GTSNPN and CDR2 SVGIG (reference sequence). This CDR3 contains 14 residues. Material: blood, obtained before transplantation. The sequence came from a woman aged 18 to 55 who later had graft-versus-host disease after an allogeneic stem cell transplant. V usage is TRBV30 and J usage is TRBJ1-1; 7 positions match TRBD1. CDR3 bases: TGTGCCTGGAGTACCCCCCGACAGGGCACTGAAGCTTTCTTT. It translates to CAWSTPRQGTEAFF.